The table lists the clone carrying this TCR beta chain with many counts. The antigen is not known. These data belong to a study of regulatory T cells in long-lasting Graves disease. Study-level results: Having few samples may have compromised the accuracy.

CDR3 length: 18 residues. Germline lookup yields CDR1 LNHDA and CDR2 SQIVND (reference sequence). After removal of 7 bases from V and 1 base from J, the junction contained 15 bases not matched to a gene. As to time point: newly diagnosed GD, antithyroid drugs for less than 3 months. The TCR library used RNA extracted from PBMCs. Arm-PCR of CDR3 regions and iRepertoire HTBI primers were the basis on which TCR beta libraries were built. From the multiplex PCR reads, TCRdb called clonotypes with MiXCR, one entry per CDR3 protein. The data contain hundreds of thousands of distinct CDR3 sequences, roughly 15% of them singletons. These data were also filed under a second study, of T cells in Graves' hyperthyroidism and ophthalmopathy. According to that study: Expanded thyroid clonotypes (above 0.001) were mostly also found in blood.

The specimen was peripheral blood mononuclear cells (PBMCs), collected at new diagnosis, from a patient treated with antithyroid drugs. This clonotype was obtained from a woman under 40 with Graves disease. V gene TRBV19 combines with J gene TRBJ2-1, with 8 bases aligning to TRBD2. CDR3 in amino acids: CASKPTSGRAGSYNEQFF. Here the CDR3 DNA reads TGTGCCAGTAAACCTACATCCGGGAGGGCCGGTTCCTACAATGAGCAGTTCTTC.